A selection of T cell receptor beta chains follows, all from one sample in a study of cytomegalovirus exposure and HLA in healthy donors. The method was immunoSEQ multiplex PCR; TCRdb's version includes in-frame clones alone and lacks a portion of them. The data show about 150,000 clones, with about 80% seen just once and roughly 14% held by the top ten. Sequencing input: PBMCs. The receptors stem from a woman aged 40 to 49 in good health and CMV-seronegative. Both conserved end residues are part of each CDR3. The order of the fields is J gene, V gene, clone size, D gene, CDR3 DNA, CDR3 protein. D genes are given only for firm matches. Expanded clones are given a class, and other clones once, few, many or no size at all.

j_gene: TRBJ2-7; v_gene: TRBV4-2; abundance: NA; d_gene: NA; CDR3nt: TGTGCCAGCAGCCAGCAGGTTCGTGGGGAGCAGTACTTC; CDR3aa: CASSQQVRGEQYF
j_gene: TRBJ2-1; v_gene: TRBV9; abundance: NA; d_gene: TRBD2; CDR3nt: TGTGCCAGCAGCGTTACCGGGACTAGCGGGAATGAGCAGTTCTTC; CDR3aa: CASSVTGTSGNEQFF
j_gene: TRBJ2-5; v_gene: TRBV5-1; abundance: NA; d_gene: TRBD2; CDR3nt: TGCGCCAGCAGCTTGGACCTAGCGGGGGCAAGGGGGGAGACCCAGTACTTC; CDR3aa: CASSLDLAGARGETQYF
j_gene: TRBJ2-1; v_gene: TRBV4-3; abundance: NA; d_gene: TRBD2; CDR3nt: TGCGCCAGCAGCCAAAATACCAGGGGCGGGAGGGAGGCTAATGAGCAGTTCTTC; CDR3aa: CASSQNTRGGREANEQFF
j_gene: TRBJ2-5; v_gene: TRBV7-3; abundance: NA; d_gene: TRBD2; CDR3nt: TGTGCCAGCAGCTTAAGGGCTAGCGGGAAAGGGGGGGTGGGGCAAGAGACCCAGTACTTC; CDR3aa: CASSLRASGKGGVGQETQYF
j_gene: TRBJ2-2; v_gene: TRBV6-5; abundance: few; d_gene: NA; CDR3nt: TGTGCCAGCAGTTACGAGCGAGACGGGGAGCTGTTTTTT; CDR3aa: CASSYERDGELFF
j_gene: TRBJ1-3; v_gene: TRBV15; abundance: NA; d_gene: NA; CDR3nt: TGTGCCACCAGCAGTGAGGGGGTTAGCTCTGGAAACACCATATATTTT; CDR3aa: CATSSEGVSSGNTIYF
j_gene: TRBJ2-7; v_gene: TRBV30; abundance: NA; d_gene: NA; CDR3nt: TGTGCCTGGACAGGGTTAACCTACGAGCAGTACTTC; CDR3aa: CAWTGLTYEQYF
j_gene: TRBJ2-1; v_gene: TRBV5-4; abundance: NA; d_gene: TRBD1; CDR3nt: TGTGCCAGCAGGTTCACAGGGGGGAAAACGAATGAGCAGTTCTTC; CDR3aa: CASRFTGGKTNEQFF
j_gene: TRBJ2-1; v_gene: TRBV29-1; abundance: NA; d_gene: NA; CDR3nt: TGCAGCGTTCTGAAGGGAGACTCCTACAATGAGCAGTTCTTC; CDR3aa: CSVLKGDSYNEQFF
j_gene: TRBJ2-7; v_gene: TRBV4-1; abundance: NA; d_gene: TRBD1; CDR3nt: TGCGCCAGCAGCCAAGAATGGGACAGGAGCTACGAGCAGTACTTC; CDR3aa: CASSQEWDRSYEQYF
j_gene: TRBJ2-1; v_gene: TRBV9; abundance: NA; d_gene: NA; CDR3nt: TGTGCCAGCAGTGCGGACTATCCTACACTCCACAATGAGCAGTTCTTC; CDR3aa: CASSADYPTLHNEQFF
j_gene: TRBJ2-7; v_gene: TRBV28; abundance: NA; d_gene: TRBD1; CDR3nt: TGTGCCAGCAGCACCCCGACAGGGGTTGTCCACGAGCAGTACTTC; CDR3aa: CASSTPTGVVHEQYF
j_gene: TRBJ1-1; v_gene: TRBV10-1; abundance: NA; d_gene: NA; CDR3nt: TGCGCCAGCAGTGAAGACCCTACGGGGACTGAAGCTTTCTTT; CDR3aa: CASSEDPTGTEAFF
j_gene: TRBJ2-2; v_gene: TRBV25-1; abundance: few; d_gene: NA; CDR3nt: TGTGCCAGCAGTGAATATAAAATGACATCGAACACCGGGGAGCTGTTTTTT; CDR3aa: CASSEYKMTSNTGELFF
j_gene: TRBJ1-4; v_gene: TRBV14; abundance: NA; d_gene: NA; CDR3nt: TGTGCCAGCAGCTCGCAGGAAAATGAAAAACTGTTTTTT; CDR3aa: CASSSQENEKLFF
j_gene: TRBJ2-7; v_gene: TRBV28; abundance: NA; d_gene: TRBD1; CDR3nt: TGTGCCAGCAGTTCAGGGGGATACGAGCAGTACTTC; CDR3aa: CASSSGGYEQYF
j_gene: TRBJ1-4; v_gene: TRBV30; abundance: NA; d_gene: NA; CDR3nt: TGTGCCTGGAGTGTAGGGGCGAATGAAAAACTGTTTTTT; CDR3aa: CAWSVGANEKLFF
j_gene: TRBJ1-1; v_gene: TRBV28; abundance: NA; d_gene: TRBD1; CDR3nt: TGTGCCAGCAGCCAACGACAGGGCAAGAACACTGAAGCTTTCTTT; CDR3aa: CASSQRQGKNTEAFF
j_gene: TRBJ1-5; v_gene: TRBV7-2; abundance: NA; d_gene: NA; CDR3nt: TGTGCCAGCAGCTCTCAGGGCAATCAGCCCCAGCATTTT; CDR3aa: CASSSQGNQPQHF
j_gene: TRBJ1-2; v_gene: TRBV15; abundance: once; d_gene: TRBD1; CDR3nt: TGTGCCACCAGCAGGGCCGGTACCGGGACAGTCTATGGCTACACCTTC; CDR3aa: CATSRAGTGTVYGYTF
j_gene: TRBJ1-2; v_gene: TRBV6-1; abundance: few; d_gene: NA; CDR3nt: TGTGCCAGCAGTCCCGGGTCCCCTGGCTACACCTTC; CDR3aa: CASSPGSPGYTF
j_gene: TRBJ2-3; v_gene: TRBV29-1; abundance: NA; d_gene: NA; CDR3nt: TGCAGCGTTGAAGAGGTCGGGGGGCATCCAGATACGCAGTATTTT; CDR3aa: CSVEEVGGHPDTQYF
j_gene: TRBJ2-5; v_gene: TRBV11-2; abundance: NA; d_gene: TRBD1; CDR3nt: TGTGCCAGCAGCTACCTACCGGGACAGAACCAAGAGACCCAGTACTTC; CDR3aa: CASSYLPGQNQETQYF